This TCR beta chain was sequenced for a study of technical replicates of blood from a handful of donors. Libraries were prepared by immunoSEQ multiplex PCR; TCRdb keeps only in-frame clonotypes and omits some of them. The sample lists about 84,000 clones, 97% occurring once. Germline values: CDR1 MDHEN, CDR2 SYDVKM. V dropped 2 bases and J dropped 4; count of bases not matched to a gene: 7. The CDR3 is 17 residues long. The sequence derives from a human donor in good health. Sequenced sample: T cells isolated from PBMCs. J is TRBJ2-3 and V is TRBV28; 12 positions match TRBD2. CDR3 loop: CASSLLAGGPYPDTQYF. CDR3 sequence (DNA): TGTGCCAGCAGTTTACTAGCGGGAGGGCCGTATCCAGATACGCAGTATTTT.